What follows are 23 T cell receptor beta chains derived from one specimen sequenced in a study of cytomegalovirus exposure and HLA in healthy donors. The PCR made use of 60 Vbeta and 13 Jbeta primers. Profiling relied on immunoSEQ multiplex PCR, and the TCRdb table lists in-frame clones only, not all of them. The table shows roughly 110,000 clones, with more than 70% occurring only once. Sequencing was performed on PBMCs. These receptors all come from a young man in good health and CMV-seronegative.

This clone was seen only a few times. This chain uses TRBV6-6 with TRBJ1-4, with D possibly TRBD1 on 5 matching bases. The CDR3 contains 13 residues. Trimming took off 8 bases at V and 4 bases at J, with 11 bases between the two ends. The germline gives CDR1 MNHNY, CDR2 SVGAGI (reference sequence). This CDR3 is CASQRGNNEKLFF. CDR3 DNA sequence: TGTGCCAGCCAACGGGGGAATAATGAAAAACTGTTTTTT.

This chain connects TRBV19 to TRBJ2-2; D gene unclear. Germline-derived CDR1 and CDR2 are LNHDA and SQIVND (reference sequence). Trimming removed 1 base from V and 1 base from J, with 4 bases in between. CDR3 length: 14 residues. The CDR3 DNA reads as TGTGCCAGTAGTATAGCGGGGAACACCGGGGAGCTGTTTTTT. It translates to CASSIAGNTGELFF.

This sequence joins TRBV7-3 and TRBJ1-2; tentatively, D is TRBD1 (5 bases). The CDR3 totals 14 residues. V lost 5 bases, J lost 4 bases, and 14 bases lay in between. CDR1 SGHTA and CDR2 FQGTGA come from the germline V gene. Here the CDR3 DNA reads TGTGCCAGCAGCCTCCGGGGGGAGCCCTATGGCTACACCTTC. The encoded protein is CASSLRGEPYGYTF. The full variable domain, its missing parts supplied by reference TRBV7-3 and TRBJ1-2, is GAGVSQTPSNKVTEKGKYVELRCDPISGHTALYWYRQSLGQGPEFLIYFQGTGAADDSGLPNDRFFAVRPEGSVSTLKIQRTERGDSAVYLCASSLRGEPYGYTFGSGTRLTVV.

J is TRBJ2-1 and V is TRBV9; tentative D call: TRBD2 (5 bases). Looked up from germline, CDR1 is SGDLS and CDR2 is YYNGEE. Trimming stripped 0 bases from V and 7 bases from J, with 17 bases between. There are 16 residues in the CDR3. The CDR3 is CASSVGGNPHGNEQFF. The CDR3 coding sequence is TGTGCCAGCAGCGTAGGAGGGAACCCCCATGGGAATGAGCAGTTCTTC.

The chain couples TRBV7-3 to TRBJ1-1; unclear D gene. V lost 5 bases to trimming and J lost 2 bases, with 9 bases between them. CDR1 and CDR2 from the germline V gene are SGHTA and FQGTGA. The CDR3 is made up of 13 amino acids. CDR3 nucleotides: TGTGCCAGCAGCATACCGGGAAACACTGAAGCTTTCTTT. It encodes CASSIPGNTEAFF.

The chain has TRBV9 and TRBJ2-3; 15 bases match TRBD2. V was pared by 3 bases and J by 4 bases, with 9 bases of the junction left unmatched. Germline values: CDR1 SGDLS, CDR2 YYNGEE. The CDR3 runs 18 residues. The CDR3 DNA reads as TGTGCCAGCAGCGAGAGAATTGGGACTAGCGGGGGGTCAGATACGCAGTATTTT. Translation: CASSERIGTSGGSDTQYF. Full variable domain (rest looked up from reference TRBV9 and TRBJ2-3): DSGVTQTPKHLITATGQRVTLRCSPRSGDLSVYWYQQSLDQGLQFLIQYYNGEERAKGNILERFSAQQFPDLHSELNLSSLELGDSALYFCASSERIGTSGGSDTQYFGPGTRLTVL.

This chain connects TRBV4-2 to TRBJ2-2; 7 bases match TRBD2. The length of the CDR3 is 16 residues. After removal of 4 bases from V and 1 base from J, the junction contained 6 bases not matched to a gene. Germline loops: CDR1 LGHNA, CDR2 YNFKEQ. Here the CDR3 reads CASSPAWGGNTGELFF. CDR3 DNA: TGTGCCAGCAGCCCCGCGTGGGGGGGGAACACCGGGGAGCTGTTTTTT.

The V and J genes are TRBV6-5 and TRBJ2-5; 7 nucleotides agree with TRBD1. V lost 8 bases, J lost 7 bases, and 10 bases stayed unmatched. Germline lookup yields CDR1 MNHEY and CDR2 SVGAGI. The CDR3 totals 13 residues. Here the CDR3 DNA reads TGTGCCAGCCACGACAGGGAGTGGGCGACCCAGTACTTC. Amino acid sequence: CASHDREWATQYF.

The genes are TRBV14 and TRBJ2-3; tentative D call: TRBD1 (6 bases). V was shortened by 5 bases and J by 2 bases, with 29 bases between the two germline ends. CDR3 size: 20 residues. Germline V lookup: CDR1 SGHDN, CDR2 FVKESK. CDR3 amino acids: CASSGQAQTKQGQTTDTQYF. The DNA for the CDR3 is TGTGCCAGCAGCGGCCAAGCCCAAACAAAGCAAGGACAGACCACAGATACGCAGTATTTT.

The V and J genes are TRBV9 and TRBJ1-1, with 7 bases matching TRBD1. V lost 2 bases to trimming and J lost 2 bases; unmatched junction nucleotides: 3. This CDR3 is 14 amino acids long. Germline V gene lookup returns CDR1 SGDLS and CDR2 YYNGEE. CDR3 sequence: CASSVGTVNTEAFF. The CDR3 DNA sequence: TGTGCCAGCAGCGTGGGGACAGTAAACACTGAAGCTTTCTTT.

The chain has TRBV10-1 and TRBJ1-4; no definite D call. V was shortened by 0 bases and J by 3 bases, with 8 bases between the two germline ends. CDR1 and CDR2 (germline): WNHNN, SYGVQD (reference sequence). The CDR3 is 15 residues long. This chain's CDR3 is CASSESGGSNEKLFF. The CDR3 DNA reads TGCGCCAGCAGTGAGTCGGGCGGGTCTAATGAAAAACTGTTTTTT.

This clone was seen more than once but under ten times. The chain joins TRBV5-6 to TRBJ1-5, with TRBD1 as a possible D gene (6 bases). Germline values: CDR1 SGHDT, CDR2 YYEEEE. The CDR3 consists of 14 residues. The ends were cut back, 0 bases at V and 2 bases at J, with 6 bases in the middle. Written as DNA, the CDR3 is TGTGCCAGCAGCTTGGCAGGGGGCAATCAGCCCCAGCATTTT. Residues: CASSLAGGNQPQHF.

The V gene is TRBV7-3, the J gene TRBJ2-2; TRBD2 matches 8 bases. Trimming at V came to 1 base and at J to 6 bases, leaving 4 bases not matched to a gene. Germline CDR1 reads SGHTA; CDR2 reads FQGTGA. This CDR3 is 15 amino acids long. CDR3 DNA sequence: TGTGCCAGCAGCTTAAGGCCGGGAGGGTCCGGGGAGCTGTTTTTT. This encodes CASSLRPGGSGELFF.

The gene calls are TRBV6-5 and TRBJ2-7; TRBD2 aligns across 8 bases. The germline V gene encodes CDR1 MNHEY and CDR2 SVGAGI. The CDR3 consists of 16 residues. Unmatched junction bases numbered 12, after V lost 4 bases and J lost 4 bases. The CDR3 is CASSWLNGGARYEQYF. The CDR3 DNA is TGTGCCAGCAGTTGGCTAAACGGGGGGGCTAGGTACGAGCAGTACTTC.

The CDR3 bases are TGTGCCAGTAGTATCTCGGGGGGCATTTACGAGCAGTACTTC. Translating it yields CASSISGGIYEQYF. This chain connects TRBV19 to TRBJ2-7, with D possibly being TRBD2 (7 bases). From germline, CDR1 is LNHDA and CDR2 SQIVND (reference sequence). The germline V and J ends were trimmed by 3 bases and 4 bases, with 13 bases remaining between them. The CDR3 is 14 amino acids.

The V and J genes are TRBV9 and TRBJ2-1; 9 bases align to TRBD2. V was clipped by 6 bases and J by 8 bases; unmatched bases: 9. CDR1 is SGDLS and CDR2 is YYNGEE in the germline V gene. This CDR3 is built from 14 residues. In nucleotides, the CDR3 is TGTGCCAGCACCCCTGCGGGGGGGCCTTATGAGCAGTTCTTC. It yields the protein CASTPAGGPYEQFF.

The rearrangement joins TRBV5-1 to TRBJ1-2, with no clear D. The CDR3 totals 14 residues. Trimming stripped 1 base from V and 0 bases from J, with 7 bases between. Germline V gives CDR1 SGHRS, CDR2 YFSETQ. The CDR3 region is CASSLSSANYGYTF. The CDR3 bases are TGCGCCAGCAGCTTGAGTTCAGCTAACTATGGCTACACCTTC.

The rearrangement uses TRBV9 and TRBJ2-3; 8 bases are shared with TRBD2. V was pared by 7 bases and J by 5 bases, with 15 bases of the junction left unmatched. Per the germline V gene, CDR1 is SGDLS and CDR2 is YYNGEE. The CDR3 loop spans 16 amino acids. The CDR3 protein is CASSPGGAKSLDTQYF. The DNA for the CDR3 is TGTGCCAGCTCCCCCGGGGGGGCGAAAAGCTTAGATACGCAGTATTTT.

The sample holds many counts of this clone. The gene calls are TRBV4-2 and TRBJ2-1; 8 bases agree with TRBD2. Unmatched junction bases numbered 6, after V lost 0 bases and J lost 8 bases. CDR1 is LGHNA, CDR2 YNFKEQ, per germline. This CDR3 has 15 amino acids. The CDR3 spells CASSQESGGFDEQFF. The CDR3 DNA is TGTGCCAGCAGCCAAGAGAGCGGGGGCTTCGATGAGCAGTTCTTC.

V usage is TRBV29-1 and J usage is TRBJ2-1, with TRBD2 matching over 11 bases. This CDR3 comprises 15 residues. Germline V gives CDR1 SQVTM, CDR2 ANQGSEA. V was clipped by 4 bases and J by 0 bases; unmatched bases: 2. The CDR3 reads CSVALAGVSYNEQFF. The CDR3 bases are TGCAGCGTTGCACTAGCGGGGGTCTCCTACAATGAGCAGTTCTTC.

The chain joins TRBV4-3 to TRBJ1-6; a weak D match, TRBD1 (5 bases). Germline V gene lookup returns CDR1 LGHNA and CDR2 YSLEER. Trimming pared 0 bases from V and 7 bases from J, leaving 7 bases between. There are 14 residues in the CDR3. CDR3 amino acids: CASSQEPGNSPLHF. The CDR3 DNA reads as TGCGCCAGCAGCCAAGAACCAGGGAATTCACCCCTCCACTTT.

This clone turned up a few times. The chain links TRBV7-9 to TRBJ2-3; 9 bases are shared with TRBD2. V was pared by 3 bases and J by 2 bases, with 6 bases of the junction left unmatched. CDR3 length: 16 residues. Germline loops: CDR1 SEHNR, CDR2 FQNEAQ (reference sequence). The CDR3 sequence: CASSFGERGDTDTQYF. The CDR3, as DNA: TGTGCCAGCAGCTTTGGAGAGCGGGGGGACACAGATACGCAGTATTTT. The full variable domain, with the rest looked up from reference TRBV7-9 and TRBJ2-3, is DTGVSQNPRHKITKRGQNVTFRCDPISEHNRLYWYRQTLGQGPEFLTYFQNEAQLEKSRLLSDRFSAERPKGSFSTLEIQRTEQGDSAMYLCASSFGERGDTDTQYFGPGTRLTVL.

CDR3 nucleotide sequence: TGTGCCAGTAGTTCCGCGGGACAGCTAGCCTACGAGCAGTACTTC. As protein: CASSSAGQLAYEQYF. V gene TRBV19 combines with J gene TRBJ2-5; tentatively, D is TRBD1 (7 bases). Gene TRBJ2-7 matches the end of the DNA better, so the J call may be wrong. Germline V gene sequence: CDR1 LNHDA, CDR2 SQIVND (reference sequence). This CDR3 has 15 residues.